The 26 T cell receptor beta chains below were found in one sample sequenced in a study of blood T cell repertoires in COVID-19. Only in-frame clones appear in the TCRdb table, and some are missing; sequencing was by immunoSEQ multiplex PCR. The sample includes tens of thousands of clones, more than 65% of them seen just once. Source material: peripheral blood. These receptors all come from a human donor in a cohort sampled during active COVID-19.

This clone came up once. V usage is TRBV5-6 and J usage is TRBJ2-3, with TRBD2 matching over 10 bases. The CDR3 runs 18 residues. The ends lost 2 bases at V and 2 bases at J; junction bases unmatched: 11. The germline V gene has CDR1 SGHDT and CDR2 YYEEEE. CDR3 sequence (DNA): TGTGCCAGCAGCTTATCTAGCGGGGGCACCCACCCCACAGATACGCAGTATTTT. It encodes CASSLSSGGTHPTDTQYF.

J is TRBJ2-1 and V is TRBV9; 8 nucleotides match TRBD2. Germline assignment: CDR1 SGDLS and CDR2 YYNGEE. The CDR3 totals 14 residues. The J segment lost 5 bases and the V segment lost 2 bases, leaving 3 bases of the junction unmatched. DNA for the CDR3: TGTGCCAGCAGCGTTAGCGGGGACCACAATGAGCAGTTCTTC. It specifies CASSVSGDHNEQFF.

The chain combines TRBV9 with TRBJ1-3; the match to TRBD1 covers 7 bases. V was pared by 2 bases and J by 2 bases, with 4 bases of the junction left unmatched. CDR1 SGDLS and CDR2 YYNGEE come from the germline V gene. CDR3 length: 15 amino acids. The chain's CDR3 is CASSVGGQPGNTIYF. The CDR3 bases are TGTGCCAGCAGCGTTGGGGGACAGCCTGGAAACACCATATATTTT.

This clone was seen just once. The CDR3 DNA follows: TGCGCCAGCAGTGAAGGGGGTGGTCAGCCCCAGCATTTT. It is translated as CASSEGGGQPQHF. The chain combines TRBV10-1 with TRBJ1-5; perhaps TRBD1 as D (6 bases). CDR3 length equals 13 residues. Germline V CDR1 and CDR2: WNHNN, SYGVQD (reference sequence). Trimming removed 3 bases from V and 6 bases from J, with 9 bases in between.

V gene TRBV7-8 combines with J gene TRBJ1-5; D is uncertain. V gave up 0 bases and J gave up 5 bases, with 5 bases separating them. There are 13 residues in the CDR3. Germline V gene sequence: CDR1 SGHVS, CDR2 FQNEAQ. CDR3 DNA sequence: TGTGCCAGCAGCTTAGCACTTGATCAGCCCCAGCATTTT. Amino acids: CASSLALDQPQHF.

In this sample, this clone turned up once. The CDR3 DNA sequence: TGTGCCAGCAGTTGGCTCCGGGACAGGGGGTCCGGGGAGCTGTTTTTT. Its protein is CASSWLRDRGSGELFF. The J gene is TRBJ2-2, the V gene TRBV6-2 or TRBV6-3, with TRBD1 identical over 11 bases. The germline CDR1 and CDR2 sequences are MNHEY and SVGEGT. Trimming removed 4 bases from V and 6 bases from J; junction bases left unmatched: 7. The CDR3 totals 16 residues.

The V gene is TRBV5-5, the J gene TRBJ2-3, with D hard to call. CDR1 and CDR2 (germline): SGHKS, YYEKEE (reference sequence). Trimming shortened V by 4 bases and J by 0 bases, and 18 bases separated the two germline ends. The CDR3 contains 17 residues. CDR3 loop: CASSLLRLAPSTDTQYF. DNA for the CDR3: TGTGCCAGCAGCCTACTAAGACTGGCCCCTAGCACAGATACGCAGTATTTT.

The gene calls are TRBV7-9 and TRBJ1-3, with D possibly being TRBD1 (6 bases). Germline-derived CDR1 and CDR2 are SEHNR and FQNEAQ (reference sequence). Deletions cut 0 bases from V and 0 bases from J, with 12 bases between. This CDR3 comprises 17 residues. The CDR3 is CASSLAFDRSSGNTIYF. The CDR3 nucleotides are TGTGCCAGCAGCTTAGCGTTTGACAGGAGCTCTGGAAACACCATATATTTT. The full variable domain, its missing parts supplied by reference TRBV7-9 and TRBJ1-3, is DTGVSQNPRHKITKRGQNVTFRCDPISEHNRLYWYRQTLGQGPEFLTYFQNEAQLEKSRLLSDRFSAERPKGSFSTLEIQRTEQGDSAMYLCASSLAFDRSSGNTIYFGEGSWLTVV.

The CDR3 DNA sequence: TGCGCCAGCAGGTCGGGACAGGAGAATGAAAAACTGTTTTTT. Translation gives CASRSGQENEKLFF. V and J are TRBV5-1 and TRBJ1-4, with 8 nucleotides matching TRBD1. Per germline, CDR1 SGHRS and CDR2 YFSETQ. Trimming removed 5 bases from V and 5 bases from J; junction bases left unmatched: 5. CDR3 length equals 14 residues.

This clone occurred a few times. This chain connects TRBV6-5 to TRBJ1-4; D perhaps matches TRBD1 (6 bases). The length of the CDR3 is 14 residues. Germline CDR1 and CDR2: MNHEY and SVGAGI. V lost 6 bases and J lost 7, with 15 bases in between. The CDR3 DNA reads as TGTGCCAGCAGCCGGACAATAGGGGGTGAAAAACTGTTTTTT. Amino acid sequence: CASSRTIGGEKLFF.

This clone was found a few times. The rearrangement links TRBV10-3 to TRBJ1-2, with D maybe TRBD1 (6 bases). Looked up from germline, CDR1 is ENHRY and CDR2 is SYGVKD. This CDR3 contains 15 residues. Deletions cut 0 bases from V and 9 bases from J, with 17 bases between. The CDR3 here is CAISESGTPDKSYTF. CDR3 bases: TGTGCCATCAGTGAGTCCGGGACACCGGATAAAAGCTACACCTTC.

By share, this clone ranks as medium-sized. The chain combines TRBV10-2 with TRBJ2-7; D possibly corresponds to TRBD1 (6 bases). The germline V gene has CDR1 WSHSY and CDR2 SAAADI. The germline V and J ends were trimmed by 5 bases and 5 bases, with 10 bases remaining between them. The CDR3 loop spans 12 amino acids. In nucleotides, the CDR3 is TGCGCCAGCAGTCCTCAGGGGAACGAGCAGTACTTC. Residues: CASSPQGNEQYF.

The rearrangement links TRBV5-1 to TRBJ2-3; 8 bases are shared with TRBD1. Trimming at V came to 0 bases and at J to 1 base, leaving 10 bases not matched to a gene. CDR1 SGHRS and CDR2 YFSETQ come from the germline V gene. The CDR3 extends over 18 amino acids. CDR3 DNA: TGCGCCAGCAGCTTGGACCGCCTGACAGGGGCAGGCACAGATACGCAGTATTTT. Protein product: CASSLDRLTGAGTDTQYF.

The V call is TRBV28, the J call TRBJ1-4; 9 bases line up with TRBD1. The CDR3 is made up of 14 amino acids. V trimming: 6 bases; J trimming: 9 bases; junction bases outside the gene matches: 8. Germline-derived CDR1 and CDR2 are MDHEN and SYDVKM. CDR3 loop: CASRPGQGIQKLFF. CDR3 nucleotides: TGTGCCAGCAGACCGGGACAGGGAATTCAAAAACTGTTTTTT.

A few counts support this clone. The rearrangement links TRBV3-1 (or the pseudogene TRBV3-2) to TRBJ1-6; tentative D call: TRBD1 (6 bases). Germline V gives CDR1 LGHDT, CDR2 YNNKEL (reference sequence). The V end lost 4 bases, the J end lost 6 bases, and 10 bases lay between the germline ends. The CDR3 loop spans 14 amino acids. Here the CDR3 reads CASSPQGGNSPLHF. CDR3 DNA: TGTGCCAGCAGCCCACAGGGTGGTAATTCACCCCTCCACTTT.

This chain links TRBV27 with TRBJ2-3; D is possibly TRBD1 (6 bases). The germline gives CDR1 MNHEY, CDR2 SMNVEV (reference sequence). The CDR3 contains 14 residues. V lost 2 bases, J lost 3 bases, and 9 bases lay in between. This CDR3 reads CASSLMRGTDTQYF. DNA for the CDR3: TGTGCCAGCAGTTTAATGAGGGGGACAGATACGCAGTATTTT.

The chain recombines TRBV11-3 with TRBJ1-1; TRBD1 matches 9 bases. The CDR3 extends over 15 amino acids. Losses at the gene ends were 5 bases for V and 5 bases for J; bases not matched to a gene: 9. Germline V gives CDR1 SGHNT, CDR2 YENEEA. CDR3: CASSKLGQGNTEAFF. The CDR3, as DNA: TGTGCCAGCAGCAAACTTGGACAGGGGAATACTGAAGCTTTCTTT.

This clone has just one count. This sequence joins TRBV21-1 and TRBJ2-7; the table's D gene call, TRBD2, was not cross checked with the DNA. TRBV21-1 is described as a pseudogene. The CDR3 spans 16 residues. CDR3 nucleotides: TGTGCCAGCCAACCACGGGTAGCGGGGGAGGTGTACGAGCAGTACTTC. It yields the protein CASQPRVAGEVYEQYF.

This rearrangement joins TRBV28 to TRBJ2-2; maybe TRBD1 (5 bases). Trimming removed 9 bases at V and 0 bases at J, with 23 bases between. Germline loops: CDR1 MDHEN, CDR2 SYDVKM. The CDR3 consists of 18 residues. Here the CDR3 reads CASCDSAPNYANTGELFF. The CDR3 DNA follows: TGTGCCAGTTGCGACAGTGCACCGAATTACGCGAACACCGGGGAGCTGTTTTTT.

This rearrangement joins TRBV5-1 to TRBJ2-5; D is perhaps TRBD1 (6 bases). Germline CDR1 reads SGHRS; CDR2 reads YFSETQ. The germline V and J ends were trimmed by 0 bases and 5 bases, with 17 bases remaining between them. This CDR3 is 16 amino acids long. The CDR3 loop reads CASSLEAGDYAETQYF. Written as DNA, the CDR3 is TGCGCCAGCAGCTTGGAGGCAGGGGATTACGCGGAGACCCAGTACTTC.

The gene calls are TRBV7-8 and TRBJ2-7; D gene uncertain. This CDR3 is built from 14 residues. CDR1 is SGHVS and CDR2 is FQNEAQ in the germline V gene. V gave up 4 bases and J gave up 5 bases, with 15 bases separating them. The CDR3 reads CASSSPARGNEQYF. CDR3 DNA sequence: TGTGCCAGCAGCTCGCCAGCCAGAGGCAACGAGCAGTACTTC.

The CDR3 DNA sequence: TGTGCCAGTAAAGTGAAAGGACAGACAACGTCAACTAATGAAAAACTGTTTTTT. Amino acids: CASKVKGQTTSTNEKLFF. The chain links TRBV19 to TRBJ1-4; weak D call: TRBD1 (6 bases). The CDR3 loop spans 18 amino acids. Germline V CDR1 and CDR2: LNHDA, SQIVND (reference sequence). V lost 7 bases and J 0 bases, leaving 21 bases between the germline ends. The full variable domain, in which reference TRBV19 and TRBJ1-4 provide the parts outside the CDR3, is DGGITQSPKYLFRKEGQNVTLSCEQNLNHDAMYWYRQDPGQGLRLIYYSQIVNDFQKGDIAEGYSVSREKKESFPLTVTSAQKNPTAFYLCASKVKGQTTSTNEKLFFGSGTQLSVL.

The CDR3 nucleotides read TGTGCCAGCAGCCGACAGGTCGGAGATACGCAGTATTTT. Translation gives CASSRQVGDTQYF. The chain uses TRBV3-1 (or the pseudogene TRBV3-2) and TRBJ2-3, with D possibly matching TRBD1 (6 bases). The CDR3 is made up of 13 amino acids. Germline-derived CDR1 and CDR2 are LGHDT and YNNKEL (reference sequence). V was trimmed by 4 bases and J by 5 bases, leaving 10 bases between them.

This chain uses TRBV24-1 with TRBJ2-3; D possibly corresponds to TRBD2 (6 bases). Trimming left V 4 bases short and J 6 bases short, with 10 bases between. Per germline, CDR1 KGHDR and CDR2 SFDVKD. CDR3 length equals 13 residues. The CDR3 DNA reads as TGTGCCACCAGTGAGGGAGGACGGGATACGCAGTATTTT. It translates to CATSEGGRDTQYF.

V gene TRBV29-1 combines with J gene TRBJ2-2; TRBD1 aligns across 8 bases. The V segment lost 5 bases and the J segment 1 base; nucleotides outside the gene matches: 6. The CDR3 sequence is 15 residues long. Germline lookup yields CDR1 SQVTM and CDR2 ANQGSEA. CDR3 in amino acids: CSVNGGQGNTGELFF. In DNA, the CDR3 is TGCAGCGTTAATGGCGGACAGGGGAACACCGGGGAGCTGTTTTTT.

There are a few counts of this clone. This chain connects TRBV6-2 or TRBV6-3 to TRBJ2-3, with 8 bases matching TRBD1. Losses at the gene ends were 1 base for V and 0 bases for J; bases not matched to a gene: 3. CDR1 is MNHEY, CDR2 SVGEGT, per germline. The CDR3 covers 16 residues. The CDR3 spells CASSYLDRESTDTQYF. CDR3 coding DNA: TGTGCCAGCAGTTACTTGGACAGGGAGAGCACAGATACGCAGTATTTT.